This is a list of T cell receptor beta chains from one sample in a study of blood T cell repertoires in COVID-19. Clones were read by immunoSEQ multiplex PCR, and TCRdb kept only the in-frame ones, dropping some. The sample consists of some 190,000 clones, 70% to 90% of them appearing once. Sequencing was performed on peripheral blood. These receptors all stem from a woman in her 70s with active or convalescent COVID-19. Each CDR3 is given without its conserved first and last residue.

J gene | V gene | CDR3 protein
TRBJ1-1 | TRBV7-8 | ASSPRRNTEAF
TRBJ1-2 | TRBV9 | ASSAAWGPQNYGYT
TRBJ1-2 | TRBV4-2 | ASSQDRVDGQFV
TRBJ2-6 | TRBV5-1 | ASSSGGTGANVLT
TRBJ2-3 | TRBV5-4 | ATRGQTSTDTQY
TRBJ2-5 | TRBV7-9 | ASSLGTGSQETQY
TRBJ2-1 | TRBV9 | ASSVRTGFGEQF
TRBJ2-7 | TRBV6-5 | ASSYSRGSAYEQY
TRBJ1-3 | TRBV5-1 | ASSGTGGGGNTIY
TRBJ2-1 | TRBV6-2/TRBV6-3 | ASSGRGGSGNEQF
TRBJ1-2 | TRBV7-9 | ASSYRTGGYWYGYT
TRBJ2-6 | TRBV9 | ASSPEGSPLSGANVLT
TRBJ2-7 | TRBV4-1 | ASSQLMTSVSYEQY
TRBJ2-1 | TRBV10-3 | AISGSSAGGGEQF
TRBJ2-1 | TRBV24-1 | ATSDLTGNEQF
TRBJ2-1 | TRBV5-1 | ASSLAGLAGGRGNEQF
TRBJ1-1 | TRBV10-1 | ASSEARSQRLNTEAF
TRBJ2-1 | TRBV7-2 | ASSVHPQSRLAGVSF
TRBJ2-6 | TRBV19 | ASGGIGTGANVLT
TRBJ2-3 | TRBV7-6 | ASSSPGLAGGVTDTQY
TRBJ2-7 | TRBV3-1/TRBV3-2 | ASSDAGTGIFYEQY
TRBJ1-2 | TRBV12-3/TRBV12-4 | ASSGNRARGYT